A selection of T cell receptor beta chains follows, all from one sample in a study of blood T cell repertoires in COVID-19. This table comes from immunoSEQ multiplex PCR, and its TCRdb copy is limited to in-frame clones, with some not included. The profile shows 150,000 to 250,000 clones, roughly 83% of them singletons. The sample taken for sequencing was peripheral blood. The receptors originated from a middle-aged woman with COVID-19, enrolled during active disease. Both conserved end residues are part of each CDR3. Each record gives: CDR3 protein, CDR3 DNA, J gene, V gene, D gene, clone size. D genes are given only for firm matches. Some rows have no size entry. The others give once, few or many, or a class for an expanded clone.

CASSLLQGRTEAFF	TGCGCCAGCAGCCTGCTACAGGGGAGGACTGAAGCTTTCTTT	TRBJ1-1	TRBV5-1	TRBD1	few
CATVRGSFDTQYF	TGTGCCACCGTTAGGGGGTCATTCGATACGCAGTATTTT	TRBJ2-3	TRBV6-5	NA	NA
CASSPRTVGGRDSPLHF	TGTGCCAGCAGCCCCAGAACGGTGGGGGGAAGGGATTCACCCCTCCACTTT	TRBJ1-6	TRBV7-9	NA	NA
CASSPGGTDTQYF	TGTGCCAGCAGCCCGGGGGGCACAGATACGCAGTATTTT	TRBJ2-3	TRBV12-3/TRBV12-4	NA	NA
CASSQGLAWEQYF	TGCGCCAGCAGCCAAGGATTAGCGTGGGAGCAGTACTTC	TRBJ2-7	TRBV4-1	NA	NA
CASRATEAFF	TGTGCCAGCAGGGCCACTGAAGCTTTCTTT	TRBJ1-1	TRBV12-3/TRBV12-4	NA	NA
CASDTGNAATDTQYF	TGCGCCAGCGACACAGGGAATGCAGCCACAGATACGCAGTATTTT	TRBJ2-3	TRBV5-1	NA	NA
CSVGGPLGAGAYNEQFF	TGCAGCGTTGGGGGCCCTTTGGGGGCGGGGGCCTACAATGAGCAGTTCTTC	TRBJ2-1	TRBV29-1	NA	once
CASSFLTGGERFSTEAFF	TGCGCCAGCAGCTTCTTAACAGGGGGCGAACGCTTTAGCACTGAAGCTTTCTTT	TRBJ1-1	TRBV5-1	TRBD1	NA
CASRRRTATLNTEAFF	TGCGCCAGCCGGAGAAGGACAGCAACTTTGAACACTGAAGCTTTCTTT	TRBJ1-1	TRBV5-1	NA	NA
CAISPGARQYNYGYTF	TGTGCCATCAGTCCAGGGGCGCGCCAATATAACTATGGCTACACCTTC	TRBJ1-2	TRBV10-3	NA	NA
CASSLDSYPPLHF	TGTGCCAGCAGTTTGGACAGCTACCCACCCCTCCACTTT	TRBJ1-6	TRBV27	NA	NA
CASRDRGVYGYTF	TGTGCCAGCAGGGACAGGGGGGTCTATGGCTACACCTTC	TRBJ1-2	TRBV2	TRBD1	NA
CASSLVGGEDGYTF	TGCGCCAGCAGCTTGGTCGGGGGAGAGGATGGCTACACCTTC	TRBJ1-2	TRBV5-1	NA	NA
CASSLRGTSGSIPETQYF	TGTGCCAGCAGTTTAAGGGGGACTAGCGGGAGCATCCCAGAGACCCAGTACTTC	TRBJ2-5	TRBV27	TRBD2	NA
CASSPQPGQSNSPLHF	TGTGCCAGCTCACCACAGCCGGGACAGTCTAATTCACCCCTCCACTTT	TRBJ1-6	TRBV18	TRBD1	few